One TCR beta chain is described in this entry. Its antigen is as yet unknown. 60 Vbeta and 13 Jbeta primers were used in PCR. The protocol was immunoSEQ multiplex PCR, while the TCRdb copy is restricted to in-frame clones and leaves out a portion. The table shows roughly 230,000 clones, with around 80% occurring only once. The data are from a study of cytomegalovirus exposure and HLA in healthy donors. Broader study findings: The likely origin of a cluster of highly shared sequence variants was a sequencing artifact. A later analysis by the authors found several of the most significant clusters apparently linked to common viral pathogens. The authors later linked a missense DCLRE1C variant to TCR beta V- and J-gene trimming.

This clonotype was obtained from a boy younger than 18 in good health and CMV-seronegative. Sequencing was done on a sample of PBMCs.

CDR3 in DNA: TGTGCCTGGAGTGTACGAGAAGGGGGCGGCAATCAGCCCCAGCATTTT. Protein sequence: CAWSVREGGGNQPQHF. V is TRBV30 and J is TRBJ1-5; 7 positions agree with TRBD1. This CDR3 comprises 16 residues. After removal of 0 bases from V and 2 bases from J, the junction contained 7 bases not matched to a gene. Per the germline V gene, CDR1 is GTSNPN and CDR2 is SVGIG (reference sequence).